This TCR beta chain was captured in a study of control samples from healthy donors and cancer patients. The method was immunoSEQ multiplex PCR; TCRdb's version includes in-frame clones alone and lacks a portion of them. The sample holds more than 75,000 clones, 70% to 80% seen once. Germline lookup yields CDR1 SGHRS and CDR2 YFSETQ. The CDR3 is 14 amino acids. The V gene end was trimmed by 1 base and the J gene end by 10 bases; junction bases not matched to a gene: 3. The sequenced sample was blood. This sequence originates from a woman younger than 45 in good health. The chain joins TRBV5-1 to TRBJ2-1; 12 positions agree with TRBD2. CDR3 region: CASSLWTSGVEQFF. In nucleotides, the CDR3 is TGCGCCAGCAGCTTGTGGACTAGCGGGGTCGAGCAGTTCTTC. Complete variable domain (other parts from reference TRBV5-1 and TRBJ2-1): KAGVTQTPRYLIKTRGQQVTLSCSPISGHRSVSWYQQTPGQGLQFLFEYFSETQRNKGNFPGRFSGRQFSNSRSEMNVSTLELGDSALYLCASSLWTSGVEQFFGPGTRLTVL.